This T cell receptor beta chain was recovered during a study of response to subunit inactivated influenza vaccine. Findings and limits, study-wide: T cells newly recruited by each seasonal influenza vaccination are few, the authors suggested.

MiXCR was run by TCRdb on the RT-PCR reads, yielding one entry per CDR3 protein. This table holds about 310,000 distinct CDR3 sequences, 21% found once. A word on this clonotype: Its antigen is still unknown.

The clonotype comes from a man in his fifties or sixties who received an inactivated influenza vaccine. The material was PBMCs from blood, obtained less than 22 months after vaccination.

The CDR3 nucleotides read TGCAGCGTTGAAGAAGGCGGGGACAGTTCGGTCTATGGCTACACCTTC. Translated, it gives CSVEEGGDSSVYGYTF. The chain employs TRBV29-1 and TRBJ1-2, with 7 bases lining up with TRBD1. The CDR3 is 16 residues long. V was clipped by 0 bases and J by 4 bases; unmatched bases: 11. Per germline, CDR1 SQVTM and CDR2 ANQGSEA.